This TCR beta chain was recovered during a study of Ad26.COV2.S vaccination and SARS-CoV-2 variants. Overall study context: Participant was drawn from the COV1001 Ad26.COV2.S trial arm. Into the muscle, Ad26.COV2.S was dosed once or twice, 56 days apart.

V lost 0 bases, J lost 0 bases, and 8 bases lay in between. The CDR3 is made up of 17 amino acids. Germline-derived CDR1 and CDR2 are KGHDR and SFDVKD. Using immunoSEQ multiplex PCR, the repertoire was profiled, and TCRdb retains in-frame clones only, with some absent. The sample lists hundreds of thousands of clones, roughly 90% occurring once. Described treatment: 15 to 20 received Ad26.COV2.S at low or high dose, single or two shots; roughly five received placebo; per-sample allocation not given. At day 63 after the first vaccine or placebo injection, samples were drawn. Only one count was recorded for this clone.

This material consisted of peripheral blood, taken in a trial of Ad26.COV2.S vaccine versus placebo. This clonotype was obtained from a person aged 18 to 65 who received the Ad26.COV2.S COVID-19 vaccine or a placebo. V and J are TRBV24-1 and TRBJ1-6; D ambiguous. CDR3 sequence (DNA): TGTGCCACCAGTGATTTGAGCTGTAGCTCCTATAATTCACCCCTCCACTTT. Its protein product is CATSDLSCSSYNSPLHF.